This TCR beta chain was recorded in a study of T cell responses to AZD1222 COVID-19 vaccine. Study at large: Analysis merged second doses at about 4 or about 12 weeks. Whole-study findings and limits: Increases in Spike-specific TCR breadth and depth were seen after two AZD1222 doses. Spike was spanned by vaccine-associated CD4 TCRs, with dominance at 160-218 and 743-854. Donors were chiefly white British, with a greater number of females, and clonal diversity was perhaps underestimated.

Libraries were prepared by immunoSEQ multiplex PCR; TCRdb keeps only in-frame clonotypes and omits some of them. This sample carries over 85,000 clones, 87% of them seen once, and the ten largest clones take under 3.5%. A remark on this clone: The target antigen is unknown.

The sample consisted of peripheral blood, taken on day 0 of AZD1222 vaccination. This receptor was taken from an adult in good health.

The chain's CDR3 is CASSFRESGSGNTIYF. CDR3 nucleotide sequence: TGTGCCAGCAGCTTCCGGGAGTCAGGCTCTGGAAACACCATATATTTT. The V call is TRBV5-6, the J call TRBJ1-3; no reliable D call. This CDR3 has 16 amino acids. Trimming pared 2 bases from V and 0 bases from J, leaving 12 bases between. Germline V lookup: CDR1 SGHDT, CDR2 YYEEEE.